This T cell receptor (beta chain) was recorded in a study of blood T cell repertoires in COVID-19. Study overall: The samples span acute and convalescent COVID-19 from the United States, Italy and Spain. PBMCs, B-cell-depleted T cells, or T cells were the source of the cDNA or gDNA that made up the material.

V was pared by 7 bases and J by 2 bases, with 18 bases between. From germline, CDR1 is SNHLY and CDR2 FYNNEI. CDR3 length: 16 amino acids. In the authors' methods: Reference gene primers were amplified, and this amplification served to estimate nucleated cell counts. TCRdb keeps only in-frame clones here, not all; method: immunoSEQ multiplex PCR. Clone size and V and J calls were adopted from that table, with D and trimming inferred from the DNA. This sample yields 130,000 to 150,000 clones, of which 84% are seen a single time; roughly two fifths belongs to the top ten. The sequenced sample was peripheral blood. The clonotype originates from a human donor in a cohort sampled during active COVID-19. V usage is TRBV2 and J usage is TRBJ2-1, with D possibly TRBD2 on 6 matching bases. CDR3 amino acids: CASTPPTRGAYNEQFF. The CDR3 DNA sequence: TGTGCCAGCACGCCCCCGACTAGAGGAGCCTACAATGAGCAGTTCTTC. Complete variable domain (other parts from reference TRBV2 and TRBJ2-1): EPEVTQTPSHQVTQMGQEVILRCVPISNHLYFYWYRQILGQKVEFLVSFYNNEISEKSEIFDDQFSVERPDGSNFTLKIRSTKLEDSAMYFCASTPPTRGAYNEQFFGPGTRLTVL.